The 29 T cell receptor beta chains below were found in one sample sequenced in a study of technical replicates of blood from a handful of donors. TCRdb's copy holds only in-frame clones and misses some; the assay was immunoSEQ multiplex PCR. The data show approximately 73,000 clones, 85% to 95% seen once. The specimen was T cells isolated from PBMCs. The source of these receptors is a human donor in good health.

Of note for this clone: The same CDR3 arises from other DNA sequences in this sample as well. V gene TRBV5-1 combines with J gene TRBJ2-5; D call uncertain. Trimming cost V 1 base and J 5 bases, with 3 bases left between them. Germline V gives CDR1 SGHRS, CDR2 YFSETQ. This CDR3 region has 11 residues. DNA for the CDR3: TGCGCCAGCAGCTTGCAGGAGACCCAGTACTTC. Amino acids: CASSLQETQYF. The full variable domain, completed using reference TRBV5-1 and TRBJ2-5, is KAGVTQTPRYLIKTRGQQVTLSCSPISGHRSVSWYQQTPGQGLQFLFEYFSETQRNKGNFPGRFSGRQFSNSRSEMNVSTLELGDSALYLCASSLQETQYFGPGTRLLVL.

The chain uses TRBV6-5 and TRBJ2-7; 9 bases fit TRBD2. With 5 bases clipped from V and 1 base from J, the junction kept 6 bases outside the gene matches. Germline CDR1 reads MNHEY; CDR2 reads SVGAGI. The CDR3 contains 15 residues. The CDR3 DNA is TGTGCCAGCAGTCCTAGCGGGACAGCTTCCTACGAGCAGTACTTC. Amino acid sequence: CASSPSGTASYEQYF.

In DNA form, the CDR3 reads TGTGCCAGCAGAGCGTTGGGCACAGATACGCAGTATTTT. This codes for CASRALGTDTQYF. V is TRBV19 and J is TRBJ2-3; D gene ambiguous. Trimming removed 9 bases at V and 1 base at J, with 11 bases between. The CDR3 length is 13 residues. CDR1 is LNHDA, CDR2 SQIVND, per germline (reference sequence).

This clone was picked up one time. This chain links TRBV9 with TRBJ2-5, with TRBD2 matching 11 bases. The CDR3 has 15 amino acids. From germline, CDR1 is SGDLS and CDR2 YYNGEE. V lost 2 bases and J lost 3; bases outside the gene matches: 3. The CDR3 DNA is TGTGCCAGCAGCGTTGGGACTAGCGGAGAAGAGACCCAGTACTTC. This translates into CASSVGTSGEETQYF.

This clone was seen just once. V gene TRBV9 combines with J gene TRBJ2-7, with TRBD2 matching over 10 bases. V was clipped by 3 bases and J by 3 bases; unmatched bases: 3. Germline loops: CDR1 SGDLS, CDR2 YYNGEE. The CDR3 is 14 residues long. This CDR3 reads CASSASGRDYEQYF. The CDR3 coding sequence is TGTGCCAGCAGCGCAAGCGGGAGGGACTACGAGCAGTACTTC.

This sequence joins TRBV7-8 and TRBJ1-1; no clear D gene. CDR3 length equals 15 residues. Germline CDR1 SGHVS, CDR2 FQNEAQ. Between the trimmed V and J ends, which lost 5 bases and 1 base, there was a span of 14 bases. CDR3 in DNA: TGTGCCAGCAGCCCAGACCTAGGTTGGAACACTGAAGCTTTCTTT. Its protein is CASSPDLGWNTEAFF.

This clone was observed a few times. The CDR3 sequence: CAWKAGVGTEAFF. In nucleotides, the CDR3 is TGTGCCTGGAAAGCGGGGGTGGGCACTGAAGCTTTCTTT. The V gene is TRBV30, the J gene TRBJ1-1; D might be TRBD1 (5 bases). Germline assignment: CDR1 GTSNPN and CDR2 SVGIG (reference sequence). The CDR3 runs 13 residues. Trimming cost V 4 bases and J 4 bases, with 13 bases left between them.

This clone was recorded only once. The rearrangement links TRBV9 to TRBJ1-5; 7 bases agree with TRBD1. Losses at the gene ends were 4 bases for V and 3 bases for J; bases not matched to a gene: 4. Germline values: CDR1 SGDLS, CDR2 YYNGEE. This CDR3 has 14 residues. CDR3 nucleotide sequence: TGTGCCAGCAGCCTGGGACAGATCAATCAGCCCCAGCATTTT. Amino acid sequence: CASSLGQINQPQHF.

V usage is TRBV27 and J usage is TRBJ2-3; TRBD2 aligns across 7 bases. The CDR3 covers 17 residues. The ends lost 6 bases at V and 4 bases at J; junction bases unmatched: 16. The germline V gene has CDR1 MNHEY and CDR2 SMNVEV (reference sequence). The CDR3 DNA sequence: TGTGCCAGCAGCCGGGGGGTATTCGGGGATCTAGCAGATACGCAGTATTTT. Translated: CASSRGVFGDLADTQYF.

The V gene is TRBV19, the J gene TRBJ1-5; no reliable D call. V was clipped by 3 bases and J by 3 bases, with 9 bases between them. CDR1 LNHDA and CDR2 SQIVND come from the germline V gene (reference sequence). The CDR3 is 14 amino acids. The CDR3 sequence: CASSIDAANQPQHF. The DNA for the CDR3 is TGTGCCAGTAGTATTGATGCGGCCAATCAGCCCCAGCATTTT. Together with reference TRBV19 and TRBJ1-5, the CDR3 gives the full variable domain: DGGITQSPKYLFRKEGQNVTLSCEQNLNHDAMYWYRQDPGQGLRLIYYSQIVNDFQKGDIAEGYSVSREKKESFPLTVTSAQKNPTAFYLCASSIDAANQPQHFGDGTRLSIL.

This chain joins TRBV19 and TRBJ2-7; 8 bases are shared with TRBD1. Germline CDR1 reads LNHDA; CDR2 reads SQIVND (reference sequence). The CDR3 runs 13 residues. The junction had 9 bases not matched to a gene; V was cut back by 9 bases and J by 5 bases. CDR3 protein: CASTGQGIHEQYF. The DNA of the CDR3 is TGTGCCAGCACCGGACAGGGTATCCACGAGCAGTACTTC.

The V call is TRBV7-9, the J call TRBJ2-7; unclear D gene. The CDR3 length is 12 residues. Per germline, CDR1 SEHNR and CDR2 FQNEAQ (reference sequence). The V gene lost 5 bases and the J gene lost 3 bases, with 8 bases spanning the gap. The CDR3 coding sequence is TGTGCCAGCAGCCCCACATACTACGAGCAGTACTTC. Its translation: CASSPTYYEQYF.

CDR3 region: CASSPGGRTEAFF. The CDR3 DNA reads as TGTGCCAGCAGCCCGGGGGGGAGGACTGAAGCTTTCTTT. The V call is TRBV25-1, the J call TRBJ1-1, with D maybe TRBD1 (5 bases). This CDR3 has 13 residues. V lost 6 bases to trimming and J lost 5 bases, with 13 bases between them. Germline CDR1 and CDR2: MGHDK and SYGVNS.

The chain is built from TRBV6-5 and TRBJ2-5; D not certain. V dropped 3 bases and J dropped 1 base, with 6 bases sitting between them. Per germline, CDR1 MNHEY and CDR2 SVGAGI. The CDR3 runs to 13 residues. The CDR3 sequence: CASSYSGQETQYF. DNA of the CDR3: TGTGCCAGCAGTTATAGTGGCCAAGAGACCCAGTACTTC.

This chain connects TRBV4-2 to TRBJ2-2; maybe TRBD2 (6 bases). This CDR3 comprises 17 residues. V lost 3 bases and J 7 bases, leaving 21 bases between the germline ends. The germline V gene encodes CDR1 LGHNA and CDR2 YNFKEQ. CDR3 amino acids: CASSQVGTGGGSGELFF. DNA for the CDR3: TGTGCCAGCAGCCAGGTGGGGACTGGGGGTGGAAGCGGGGAGCTGTTTTTT.

CDR3 residues: CASSQGLAGTSQFF. The DNA of the CDR3 is TGTGCCAGTAGTCAAGGACTAGCGGGGACCTCACAGTTCTTC. This chain joins TRBV19 and TRBJ2-1, with 12 bases that match TRBD2. Germline V gene data show CDR1 as LNHDA and CDR2 as SQIVND (reference sequence). CDR3 size: 14 residues. Germline trimming cut 5 bases from V and 13 bases from J; bases unmatched to any gene: 9.

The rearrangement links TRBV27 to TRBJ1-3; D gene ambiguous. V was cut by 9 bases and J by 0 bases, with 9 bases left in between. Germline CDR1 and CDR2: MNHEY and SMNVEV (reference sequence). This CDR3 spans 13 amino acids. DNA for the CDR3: TGTGCCAGTCGTCCTCCCTCTGGAAACACCATATATTTT. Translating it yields CASRPPSGNTIYF.

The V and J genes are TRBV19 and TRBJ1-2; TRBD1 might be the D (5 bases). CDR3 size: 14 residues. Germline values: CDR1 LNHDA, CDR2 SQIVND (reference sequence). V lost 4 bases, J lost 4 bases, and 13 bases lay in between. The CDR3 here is CASSTGGVIYGYTF. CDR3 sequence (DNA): TGTGCCAGTAGTACCGGGGGGGTTATCTATGGCTACACCTTC.

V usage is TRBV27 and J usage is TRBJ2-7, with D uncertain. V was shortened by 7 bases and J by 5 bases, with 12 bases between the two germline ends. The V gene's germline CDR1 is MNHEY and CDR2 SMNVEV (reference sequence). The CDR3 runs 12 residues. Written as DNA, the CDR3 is TGTGCCAGCAAACTTAGTGTCAACGAGCAGTACTTC. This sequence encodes CASKLSVNEQYF.

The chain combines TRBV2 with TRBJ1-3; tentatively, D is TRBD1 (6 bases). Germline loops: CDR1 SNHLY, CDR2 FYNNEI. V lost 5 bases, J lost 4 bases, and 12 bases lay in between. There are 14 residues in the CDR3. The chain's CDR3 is CASSLQGTGNTIYF. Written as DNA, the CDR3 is TGTGCCAGCAGTCTACAGGGTACCGGAAACACCATATATTTT.

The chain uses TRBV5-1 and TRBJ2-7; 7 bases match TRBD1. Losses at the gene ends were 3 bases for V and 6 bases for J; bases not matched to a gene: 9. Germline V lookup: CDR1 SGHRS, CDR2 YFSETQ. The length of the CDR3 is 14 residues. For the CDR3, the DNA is TGCGCCAGCAGCTCGACAGGGATTGGAGGCGAGCAGTACTTC. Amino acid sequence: CASSSTGIGGEQYF.

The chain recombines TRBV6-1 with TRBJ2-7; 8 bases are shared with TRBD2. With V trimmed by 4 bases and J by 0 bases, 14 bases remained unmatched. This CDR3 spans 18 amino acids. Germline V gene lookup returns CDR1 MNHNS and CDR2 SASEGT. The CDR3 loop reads CASSAPAGAVLDSYEQYF. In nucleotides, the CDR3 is TGTGCCAGCAGTGCCCCAGCGGGAGCCGTTTTGGACTCCTACGAGCAGTACTTC.

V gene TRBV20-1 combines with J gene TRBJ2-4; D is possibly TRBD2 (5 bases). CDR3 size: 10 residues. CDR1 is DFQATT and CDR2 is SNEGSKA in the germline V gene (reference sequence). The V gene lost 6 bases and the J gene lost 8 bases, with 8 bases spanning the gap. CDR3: CSAEADIQYF. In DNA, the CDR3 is TGCAGTGCGGAGGCGGACATTCAGTACTTC.

The CDR3 DNA reads TGCGCCAGCAGATACGGACAGGAGGATAATAACTATGGCTACACCTTC. Encoded protein: CASRYGQEDNNYGYTF. The rearrangement uses TRBV5-1 and TRBJ1-2; 7 positions agree with TRBD1. CDR3 length: 16 amino acids. The V gene's germline CDR1 is SGHRS and CDR2 YFSETQ. After removal of 5 bases from V and 1 base from J, the junction contained 11 bases not matched to a gene.

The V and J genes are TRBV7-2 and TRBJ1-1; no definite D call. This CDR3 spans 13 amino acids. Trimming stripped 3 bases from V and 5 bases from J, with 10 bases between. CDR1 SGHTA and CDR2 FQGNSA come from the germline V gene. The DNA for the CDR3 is TGTGCCAGCAGCTTCCTACTTTGGACTGAAGCTTTCTTT. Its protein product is CASSFLLWTEAFF.

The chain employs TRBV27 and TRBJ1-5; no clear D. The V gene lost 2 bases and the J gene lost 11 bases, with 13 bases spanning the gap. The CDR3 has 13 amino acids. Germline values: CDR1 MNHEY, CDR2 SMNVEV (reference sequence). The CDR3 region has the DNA TGTGCCAGCAGTTTAGAGGGAAGAAGGACCCAGCATTTT. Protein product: CASSLEGRRTQHF.

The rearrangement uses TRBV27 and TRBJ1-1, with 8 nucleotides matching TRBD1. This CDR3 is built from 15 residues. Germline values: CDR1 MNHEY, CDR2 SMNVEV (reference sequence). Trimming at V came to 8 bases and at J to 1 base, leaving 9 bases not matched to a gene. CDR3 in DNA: TGTGCCAGCCTTATAAGGACAGGGTGGAACACTGAAGCTTTCTTT. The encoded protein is CASLIRTGWNTEAFF.

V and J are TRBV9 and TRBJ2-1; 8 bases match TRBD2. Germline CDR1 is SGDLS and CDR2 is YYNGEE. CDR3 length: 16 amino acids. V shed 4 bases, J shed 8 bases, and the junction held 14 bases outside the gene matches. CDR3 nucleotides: TGTGCCAGCAGCTTGACCGGGACTAGGATCGTCGATGAGCAGTTCTTC. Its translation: CASSLTGTRIVDEQFF.

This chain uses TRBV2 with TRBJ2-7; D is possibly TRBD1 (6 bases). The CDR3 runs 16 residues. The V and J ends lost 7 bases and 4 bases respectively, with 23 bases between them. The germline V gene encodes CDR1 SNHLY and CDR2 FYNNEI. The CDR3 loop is CASTKSRGSKQYEQYF. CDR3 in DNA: TGTGCCAGCACCAAGAGCAGGGGAAGTAAGCAGTACGAGCAGTACTTC. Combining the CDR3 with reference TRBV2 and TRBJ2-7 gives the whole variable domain EPEVTQTPSHQVTQMGQEVILRCVPISNHLYFYWYRQILGQKVEFLVSFYNNEISEKSEIFDDQFSVERPDGSNFTLKIRSTKLEDSAMYFCASTKSRGSKQYEQYFGPGTRLTVT.